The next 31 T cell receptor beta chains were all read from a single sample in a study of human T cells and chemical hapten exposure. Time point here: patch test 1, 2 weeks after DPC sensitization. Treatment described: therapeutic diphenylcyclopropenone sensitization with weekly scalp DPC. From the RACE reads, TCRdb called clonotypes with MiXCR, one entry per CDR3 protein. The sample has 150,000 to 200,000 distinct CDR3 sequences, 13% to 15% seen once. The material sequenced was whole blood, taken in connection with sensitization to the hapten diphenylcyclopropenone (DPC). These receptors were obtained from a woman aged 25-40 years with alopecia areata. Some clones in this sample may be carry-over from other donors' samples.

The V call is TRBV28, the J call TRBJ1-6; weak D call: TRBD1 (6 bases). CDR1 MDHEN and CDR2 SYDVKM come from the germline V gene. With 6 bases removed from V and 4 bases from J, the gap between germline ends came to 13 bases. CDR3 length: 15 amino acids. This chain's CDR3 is CASSTQRGYNSPLHF. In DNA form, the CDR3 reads TGTGCCAGCAGCACACAGAGGGGGTATAATTCACCCCTCCACTTT. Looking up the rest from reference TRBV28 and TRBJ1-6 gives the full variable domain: DVKVTQSSRYLVKRTGEKVFLECVQDMDHENMFWYRQDPGLGLRLIYFSYDVKMKEKGDIPEGYSVSREKKERFSLILESASTNQTSMYLCASSTQRGYNSPLHFGNGTRLTVT.

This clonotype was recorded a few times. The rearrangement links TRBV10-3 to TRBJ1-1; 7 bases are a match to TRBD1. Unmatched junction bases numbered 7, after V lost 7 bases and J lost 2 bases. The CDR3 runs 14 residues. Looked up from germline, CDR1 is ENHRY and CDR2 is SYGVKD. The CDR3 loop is CAIKGQQGNTEAFF. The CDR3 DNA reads TGTGCCATCAAGGGACAGCAAGGTAACACTGAAGCTTTCTTT.

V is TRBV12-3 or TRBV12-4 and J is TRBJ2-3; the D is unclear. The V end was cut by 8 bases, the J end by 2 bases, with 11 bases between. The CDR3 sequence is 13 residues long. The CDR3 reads CASGARLTDTQYF. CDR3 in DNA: TGTGCCAGCGGTGCTAGACTCACAGATACGCAGTATTTT.

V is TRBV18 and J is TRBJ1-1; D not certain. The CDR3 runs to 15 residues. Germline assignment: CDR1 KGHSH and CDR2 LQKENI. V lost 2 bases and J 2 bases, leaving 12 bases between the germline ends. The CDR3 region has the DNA TGTGCCAGCTCACCAGATGGGAGGAGTAACACTGAAGCTTTCTTT. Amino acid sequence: CASSPDGRSNTEAFF.

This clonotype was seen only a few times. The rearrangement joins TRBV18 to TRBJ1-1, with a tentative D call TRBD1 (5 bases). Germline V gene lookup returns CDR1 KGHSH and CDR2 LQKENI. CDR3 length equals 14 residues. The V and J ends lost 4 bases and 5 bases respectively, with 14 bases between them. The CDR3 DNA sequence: TGTGCCAGCTCACAAACGGGGGGGAGGACTGAAGCTTTCTTT. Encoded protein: CASSQTGGRTEAFF.

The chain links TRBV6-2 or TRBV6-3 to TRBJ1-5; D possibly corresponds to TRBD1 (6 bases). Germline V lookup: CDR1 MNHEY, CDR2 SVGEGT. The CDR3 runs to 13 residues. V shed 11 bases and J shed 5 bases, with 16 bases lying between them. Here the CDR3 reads CAAGWGLDQPQHF. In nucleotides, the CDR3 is TGTGCCGCAGGGTGGGGGCTCGATCAGCCCCAGCATTTT.

The CDR3 nucleotides are TGTGCCAGCAGTGAAATGGTAGGGGACATTCAGTACTTC. Its protein product is CASSEMVGDIQYF. The chain carries TRBV2 and TRBJ2-4, with a tentative D call TRBD1 (5 bases). The germline CDR1 and CDR2 sequences are SNHLY and FYNNEI. This CDR3 comprises 13 residues. The ends were cut back, 2 bases at V and 8 bases at J, with 10 bases in the middle.

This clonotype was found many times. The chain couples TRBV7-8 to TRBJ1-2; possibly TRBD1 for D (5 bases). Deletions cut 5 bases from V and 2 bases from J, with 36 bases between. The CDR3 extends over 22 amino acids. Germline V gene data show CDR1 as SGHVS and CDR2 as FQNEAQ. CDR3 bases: TGTGCCAGCAGCCGAAAGAGCATTTTGGCCGGGACCCCGCTTACTGAGAACTATGGCTACACCTTC. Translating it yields CASSRKSILAGTPLTENYGYTF.

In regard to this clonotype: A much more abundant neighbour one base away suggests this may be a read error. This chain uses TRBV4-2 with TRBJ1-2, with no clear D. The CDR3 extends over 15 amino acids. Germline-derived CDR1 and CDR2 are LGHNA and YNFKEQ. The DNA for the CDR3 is TGTGCCAGCAGCCAGATCACCCTTACGAACTATGGCTTCACCTTC. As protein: CASSQITLTNYGFTF.

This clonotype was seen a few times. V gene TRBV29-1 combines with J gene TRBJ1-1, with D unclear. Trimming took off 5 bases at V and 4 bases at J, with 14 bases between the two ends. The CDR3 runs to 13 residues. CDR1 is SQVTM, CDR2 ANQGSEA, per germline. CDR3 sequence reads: CSVMLGWGTEAFF. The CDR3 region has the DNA TGCAGCGTTATGTTGGGGTGGGGCACTGAAGCTTTCTTT.

In DNA form, the CDR3 reads TGCAGTGCTAGAGCTAGCGGGAGAATTGGTACAGATACGCAGTATTTT. This gives the protein CSARASGRIGTDTQYF. This sequence joins TRBV20-1 and TRBJ2-3; TRBD2 matches at 10 bases. Per the germline V gene, CDR1 is DFQATT and CDR2 is SNEGSKA (reference sequence). The CDR3 totals 16 residues. J lost 3 bases, V lost 1 base, and 7 bases had no gene match.

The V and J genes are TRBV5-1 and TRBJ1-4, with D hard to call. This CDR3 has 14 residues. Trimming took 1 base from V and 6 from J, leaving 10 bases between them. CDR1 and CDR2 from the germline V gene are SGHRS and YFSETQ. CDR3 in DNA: TGCGCCAGCAGCTTGAACGCCGTGGATGAAAAACTGTTTTTT. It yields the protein CASSLNAVDEKLFF.

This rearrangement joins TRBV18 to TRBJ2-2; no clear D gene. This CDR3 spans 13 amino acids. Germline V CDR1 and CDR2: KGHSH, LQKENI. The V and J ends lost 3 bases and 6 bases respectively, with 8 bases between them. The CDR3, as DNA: TGTGCCAGCTCACCCCCCCTCGCCGGGGAGCTGTTTTTT. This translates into CASSPPLAGELFF.

CDR3 sequence: CSVEKGRGNQYF. The CDR3 DNA reads as TGCAGCGTTGAGAAGGGTAGGGGGAACCAGTACTTC. This chain uses TRBV29-1 with TRBJ2-5; D might be TRBD1 (6 bases). Trimming cost V 3 bases and J 10 bases, with 15 bases left between them. Germline values: CDR1 SQVTM, CDR2 ANQGSEA. This CDR3 spans 12 amino acids.

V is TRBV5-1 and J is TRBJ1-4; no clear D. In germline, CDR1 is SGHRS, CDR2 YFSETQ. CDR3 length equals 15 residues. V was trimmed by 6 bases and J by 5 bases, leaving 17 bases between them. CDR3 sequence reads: CASNKYGSFNEKLFF. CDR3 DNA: TGCGCCAGCAACAAATACGGGAGCTTCAATGAAAAACTGTTTTTT.

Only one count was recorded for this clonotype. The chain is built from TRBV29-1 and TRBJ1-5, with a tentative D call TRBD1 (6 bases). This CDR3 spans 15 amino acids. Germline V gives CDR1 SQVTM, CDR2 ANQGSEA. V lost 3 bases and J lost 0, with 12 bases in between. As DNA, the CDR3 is TGCAGCGTTGAGGTGACAGGAGATAGCAATCAGCCCCAGCATTTT. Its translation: CSVEVTGDSNQPQHF.

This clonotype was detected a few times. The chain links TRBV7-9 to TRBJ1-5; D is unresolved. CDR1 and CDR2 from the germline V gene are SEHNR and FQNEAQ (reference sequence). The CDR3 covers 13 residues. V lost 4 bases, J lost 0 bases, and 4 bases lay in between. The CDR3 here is CASSWDSNQPQHF. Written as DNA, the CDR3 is TGTGCCAGCAGCTGGGATAGCAATCAGCCCCAGCATTTT.

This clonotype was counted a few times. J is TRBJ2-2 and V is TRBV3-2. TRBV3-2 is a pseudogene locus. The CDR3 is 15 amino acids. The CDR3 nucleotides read TGTGCCAGCAGCCAAATCAGGGCGAACACCGGGGAGCTGTTTTTT. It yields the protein CASSQIRANTGELFF.

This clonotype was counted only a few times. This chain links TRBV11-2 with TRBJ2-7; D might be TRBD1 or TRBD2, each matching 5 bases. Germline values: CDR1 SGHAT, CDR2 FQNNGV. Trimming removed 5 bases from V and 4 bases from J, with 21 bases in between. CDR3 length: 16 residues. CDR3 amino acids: CASSTHLAGTLYEQYF. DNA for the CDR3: TGTGCCAGCAGCACCCATCTTGCCGGGACCCTTTACGAGCAGTACTTC.

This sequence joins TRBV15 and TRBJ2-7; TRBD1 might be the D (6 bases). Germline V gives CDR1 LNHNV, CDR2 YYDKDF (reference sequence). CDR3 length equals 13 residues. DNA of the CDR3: TGTGCCACCAGCAGAGATCGCCGGGACACCCCTGAGGTC. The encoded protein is CATSRDRRDTPEV.

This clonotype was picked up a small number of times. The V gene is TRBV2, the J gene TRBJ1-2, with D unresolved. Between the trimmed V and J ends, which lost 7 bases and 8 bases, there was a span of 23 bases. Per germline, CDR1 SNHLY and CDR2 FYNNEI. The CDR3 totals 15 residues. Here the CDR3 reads CASTTTRNPGIGYTF. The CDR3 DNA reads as TGTGCCAGCACCACCACCCGGAACCCCGGGATCGGCTACACCTTC. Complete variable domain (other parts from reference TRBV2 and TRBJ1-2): EPEVTQTPSHQVTQMGQEVILRCVPISNHLYFYWYRQILGQKVEFLVSFYNNEISEKSEIFDDQFSVERPDGSNFTLKIRSTKLEDSAMYFCASTTTRNPGIGYTFGSGTRLTVV.

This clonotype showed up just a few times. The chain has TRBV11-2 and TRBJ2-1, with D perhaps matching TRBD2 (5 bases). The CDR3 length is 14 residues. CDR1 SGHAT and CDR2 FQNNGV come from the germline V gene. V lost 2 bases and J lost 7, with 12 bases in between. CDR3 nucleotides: TGTGCCAGCAGCTTAATCCCTAGCAAAAATGAGCAGTTCTTC. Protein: CASSLIPSKNEQFF.

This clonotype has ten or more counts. CDR3 protein: CASSPGRDQPQHF. DNA of the CDR3: TGTGCCAGCAGCCCGGGGAGGGATCAGCCCCAGCATTTT. This chain uses TRBV18 with TRBJ1-5; no reliable D call. Looked up from germline, CDR1 is KGHSH and CDR2 is LQKENI. This CDR3 has 13 residues. V was clipped by 8 bases and J by 5 bases, with 13 bases between them.

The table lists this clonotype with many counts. The CDR3 DNA reads as TGTGCCTCGAAGCACGGGGATTTGTACACCGGGGAGCTGTTTTTT. This translates into CASKHGDLYTGELFF. This rearrangement joins TRBV12-3 or TRBV12-4 to TRBJ2-2; TRBD2 is a possible D gene (5 bases). V lost 11 bases and J 3 bases, leaving 19 bases between the germline ends. This CDR3 is 15 amino acids long.

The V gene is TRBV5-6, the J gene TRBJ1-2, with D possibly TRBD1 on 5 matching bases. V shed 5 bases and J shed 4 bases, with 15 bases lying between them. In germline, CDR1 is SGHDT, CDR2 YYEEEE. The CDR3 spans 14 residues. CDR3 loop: CASSFRDLSYGYTF. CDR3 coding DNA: TGTGCCAGCAGTTTCCGGGACCTCAGCTATGGCTACACCTTC.

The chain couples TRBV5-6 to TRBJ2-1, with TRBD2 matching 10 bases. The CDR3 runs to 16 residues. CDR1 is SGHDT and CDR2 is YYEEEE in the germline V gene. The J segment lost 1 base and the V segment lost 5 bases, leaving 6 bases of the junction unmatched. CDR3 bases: TGTGCCAGCAGTCCCGGACTAGCGGAGTCCTACAATGAGCAGTTCTTC. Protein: CASSPGLAESYNEQFF.

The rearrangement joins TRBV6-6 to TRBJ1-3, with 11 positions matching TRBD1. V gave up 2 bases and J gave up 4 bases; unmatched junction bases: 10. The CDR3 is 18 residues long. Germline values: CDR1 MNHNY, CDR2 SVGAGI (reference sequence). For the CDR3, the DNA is TGTGCCAGCAGTTACGCGAGCGGACAGGGGGCGGAAGGAAACACCATATATTTT. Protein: CASSYASGQGAEGNTIYF.

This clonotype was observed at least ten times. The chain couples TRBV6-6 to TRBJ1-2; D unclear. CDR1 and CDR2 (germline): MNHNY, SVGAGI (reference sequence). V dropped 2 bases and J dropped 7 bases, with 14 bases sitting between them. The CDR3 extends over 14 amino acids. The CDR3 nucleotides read TGTGCCAGCAGTTACGGGAGCGGGTTCGTTGGCTACACCTTC. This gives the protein CASSYGSGFVGYTF.

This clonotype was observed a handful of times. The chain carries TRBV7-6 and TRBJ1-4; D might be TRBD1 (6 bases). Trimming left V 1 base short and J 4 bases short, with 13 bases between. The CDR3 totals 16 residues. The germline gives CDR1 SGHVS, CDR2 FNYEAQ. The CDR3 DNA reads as TGTGCCAGCAGCTTAGTCGGGGGGGCTATTAATGAAAAACTGTTTTTT. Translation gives CASSLVGGAINEKLFF.

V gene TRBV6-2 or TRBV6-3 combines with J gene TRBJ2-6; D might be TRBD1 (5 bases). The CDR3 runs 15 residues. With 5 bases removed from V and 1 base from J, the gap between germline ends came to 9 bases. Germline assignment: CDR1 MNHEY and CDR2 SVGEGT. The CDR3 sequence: CASSERQSGANVLTF. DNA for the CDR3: TGTGCCAGCAGTGAACGACAGTCTGGGGCCAACGTCCTGACTTTC.

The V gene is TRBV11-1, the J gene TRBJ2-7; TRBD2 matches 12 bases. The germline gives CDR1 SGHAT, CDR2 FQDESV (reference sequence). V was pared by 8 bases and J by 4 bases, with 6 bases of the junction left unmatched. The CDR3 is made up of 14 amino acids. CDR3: CASGGLAGTYEQYF. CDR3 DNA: TGTGCCAGCGGCGGACTAGCGGGAACGTACGAGCAGTACTTC.